This TCR beta chain emerged from a study of spatial heterogeneity in lung cancer. Time point specified: sample taken at primary tumor resection. No cell sorting; template was whole RNA from tumor, lung tissue or PBMC. TCRdb recomputed calls from the 5' RACE reads with MiXCR, one row per CDR3 protein. Of about 23,000 distinct CDR3 sequences in the sample, approximately 3% were seen once. V lost 4 bases, J lost 4 bases, and 15 bases lay in between. This CDR3 is 14 amino acids long. The germline V gene encodes CDR1 SGHRS and CDR2 YFSETQ. This TCR was recovered from a female donor with early-stage non-small cell lung cancer. V usage is TRBV5-1 and J usage is TRBJ2-7; perhaps D is TRBD1 or TRBD2 (5 bases each). The starting material was PBMCs, obtained at surgery. The DNA of the CDR3 is TGCGCCAGCAGCCTCCGGGGCGAATTGTACGAGCAGTACTTC. Protein product: CASSLRGELYEQYF.